Below, 16 T cell receptor beta chains from the same sample are listed, as sequenced in a study of blood T cell repertoires in COVID-19. This table comes from immunoSEQ multiplex PCR, and its TCRdb copy is limited to in-frame clones, with some not included. The repertoire holds 110,000 or so clones, roughly 79% seen once, with roughly 37% in the top ten. The sequenced sample consisted of peripheral blood. Receptors were obtained from a man at least 80 years old with acute or convalescent COVID-19.

This rearrangement joins TRBV28 to TRBJ2-7, with D tentatively TRBD2 (6 bases). CDR3 size: 16 residues. Germline loops: CDR1 MDHEN, CDR2 SYDVKM. V shed 6 bases and J shed 4 bases, with 22 bases lying between them. CDR3 sequence (DNA): TGTGCCAGCAGCGCAATAGGACGGGCGGGGCAGTACGAGCAGTACTTC. This encodes CASSAIGRAGQYEQYF.

The chain is built from TRBV5-1 and TRBJ2-3; 7 bases fit TRBD2. V gave up 2 bases and J gave up 0 bases; unmatched junction bases: 0. CDR1 is SGHRS and CDR2 is YFSETQ in the germline V gene. This CDR3 has 14 residues. Here the CDR3 DNA reads TGCGCCAGCAGCTTTAGCGGGAGCACAGATACGCAGTATTTT. Protein: CASSFSGSTDTQYF. The complete variable domain, with remaining parts taken from reference TRBV5-1 and TRBJ2-3, reads KAGVTQTPRYLIKTRGQQVTLSCSPISGHRSVSWYQQTPGQGLQFLFEYFSETQRNKGNFPGRFSGRQFSNSRSEMNVSTLELGDSALYLCASSFSGSTDTQYFGPGTRLTVL.

V usage is TRBV7-2 and J usage is TRBJ1-6; D perhaps matches TRBD1 (5 bases). V was cut by 2 bases and J by 3 bases, with 11 bases left in between. The germline gives CDR1 SGHTA, CDR2 FQGNSA. This CDR3 region has 16 residues. CDR3 nucleotides: TGTGCCAGCAGCTTATTCGGGGGGGACTATAATTCACCCCTCCACTTT. Residues: CASSLFGGDYNSPLHF.

The chain is built from TRBV7-9 and TRBJ2-7; 9 nucleotides agree with TRBD1. V lost 5 bases to trimming and J lost 6 bases; unmatched junction nucleotides: 8. Germline-derived CDR1 and CDR2 are SEHNR and FQNEAQ (reference sequence). The CDR3 spans 14 residues. In nucleotides, the CDR3 is TGTGCCAGCAGCAGGGGACAGGGCACCGGCGAGCAGTACTTC. Its protein is CASSRGQGTGEQYF.

This chain links TRBV3-1 (or the pseudogene TRBV3-2) with TRBJ2-7; maybe TRBD2 (6 bases). Trimming removed 0 bases at V and 0 bases at J, with 15 bases between. CDR1 is LGHDT and CDR2 is YNNKEL in the germline V gene (reference sequence). This CDR3 contains 17 residues. Here the CDR3 DNA reads TGTGCCAGCAGCCAAGAACGGCCGGGAGCCAACTCCTACGAGCAGTACTTC. Protein product: CASSQERPGANSYEQYF.

J is TRBJ1-6 and V is TRBV6-5; D is perhaps TRBD1 (6 bases). Germline values: CDR1 MNHEY, CDR2 SVGAGI. The V end lost 2 bases, the J end lost 6 bases, and 11 bases lay between the germline ends. The length of the CDR3 is 15 residues. CDR3 protein: CASSYTGQLNSPLHF. CDR3 in DNA: TGTGCCAGCAGTTACACTGGACAGCTTAATTCACCCCTCCACTTT.

The chain employs TRBV19 and TRBJ1-1, with 8 bases matching TRBD1. The CDR3 is made up of 15 amino acids. V trimming: 8 bases; J trimming: 5 bases; junction bases outside the gene matches: 13. The germline gives CDR1 LNHDA, CDR2 SQIVND (reference sequence). CDR3 DNA sequence: TGTGCCAGTTGTAAAGGACAGGGTAGGCATACTGAAGCTTTCTTT. Protein: CASCKGQGRHTEAFF.

This clone is a singleton in its sample. CDR3 sequence reads: CASSLVGLANGELFF. CDR3 in DNA: TGTGCCAGCAGTTTAGTAGGCCTAGCAAACGGGGAGCTGTTTTTT. V gene TRBV28 combines with J gene TRBJ2-2; tentatively, D is TRBD2 (5 bases). Trimming cost V 2 bases and J 7 bases, with 14 bases left between them. The CDR3 has 15 residues. The germline gives CDR1 MDHEN, CDR2 SYDVKM.

The chain uses TRBV7-2 and TRBJ1-5; no definite D call. Germline CDR1 reads SGHTA; CDR2 reads FQGNSA. Between the trimmed V and J ends, which lost 5 bases and 4 bases, there was a span of 6 bases. The CDR3 loop spans 12 amino acids. For the CDR3, the DNA is TGTGCCAGCAGCCAGGCAAATCAGCCCCAGCATTTT. Amino acids: CASSQANQPQHF.

The J gene is TRBJ2-2, the V gene TRBV6-5, with unresolved D. In germline, CDR1 is MNHEY, CDR2 SVGAGI. The CDR3 consists of 12 residues. The V gene lost 6 bases and the J gene lost 13 bases, with 15 bases spanning the gap. The CDR3 protein is CASSSSDWVLFF. CDR3 DNA: TGTGCCAGCAGCTCCTCAGACTGGGTGCTGTTTTTT.

This chain joins TRBV14 and TRBJ2-6; no firm D call. Per germline, CDR1 SGHDN and CDR2 FVKESK. This CDR3 is 17 amino acids long. Trimming took 4 bases from V and 0 from J, leaving 13 bases between them. CDR3 in DNA: TGTGCCAGCAGCCTCGGTCCCGCTCGCTCTGGGGCCAACGTCCTGACTTTC. Translated, it gives CASSLGPARSGANVLTF.

This clone was seen more than once but under ten times. The V gene is TRBV5-1, the J gene TRBJ1-4, with 9 bases identical to TRBD1. Per germline, CDR1 SGHRS and CDR2 YFSETQ. J was trimmed by 8 bases and V by 3 bases; bases with no gene match: 5. The CDR3 runs to 14 residues. In DNA, the CDR3 is TGCGCCAGCAGCTCACAGGGGGCTGAGGAAAAACTGTTTTTT. Translated: CASSSQGAEEKLFF.

This clone was counted between two and nine times. The V call is TRBV9, the J call TRBJ1-3; 9 bases are shared with TRBD1. The V gene's germline CDR1 is SGDLS and CDR2 YYNGEE. The CDR3 has 17 residues. V was pared by 3 bases and J by 4 bases, with 11 bases of the junction left unmatched. CDR3 nucleotides: TGTGCCAGCAGCGGAGGCCGGACAGGGGAGAGAGGAAACACCATATATTTT. Residues: CASSGGRTGERGNTIYF. The full variable domain, rest sourced from reference TRBV9 and TRBJ1-3, is DSGVTQTPKHLITATGQRVTLRCSPRSGDLSVYWYQQSLDQGLQFLIQYYNGEERAKGNILERFSAQQFPDLHSELNLSSLELGDSALYFCASSGGRTGERGNTIYFGEGSWLTVV.

This chain uses TRBV7-2 with TRBJ1-2, with a possible D match to TRBD1 (5 bases). The CDR3 has 14 residues. The ends were cut back, 3 bases at V and 4 bases at J, with 12 bases in the middle. From germline, CDR1 is SGHTA and CDR2 FQGNSA. CDR3 nucleotide sequence: TGTGCCAGCAGCTTTGGGGGGGGTGGCTATGGCTACACCTTC. It specifies CASSFGGGGYGYTF.

The chain carries TRBV29-1 and TRBJ2-2; a possible D gene is TRBD1 (6 bases). The ends were cut back, 6 bases at V and 7 bases at J, with 15 bases in the middle. The CDR3 is 13 amino acids. Germline CDR1 and CDR2: SQVTM and ANQGSEA. The CDR3 loop is CSVDQTGIGELFF. The CDR3, as DNA: TGCAGCGTCGACCAGACAGGAATCGGGGAGCTGTTTTTT.

This chain connects TRBV18 to TRBJ2-3; 12 positions agree with TRBD2. This CDR3 contains 17 residues. V gave up 1 base and J gave up 2 bases; unmatched junction bases: 4. Germline values: CDR1 KGHSH, CDR2 LQKENI. This chain's CDR3 is CASSPLSSGRATDTQYF. In DNA form, the CDR3 reads TGTGCCAGCTCACCACTTTCTAGCGGGAGGGCCACAGATACGCAGTATTTT.